This T cell receptor (beta chain) was documented in a study of T cell responses to AZD1222 COVID-19 vaccine. Findings and caveats of the study: Donors in the cohort were predominantly white British and more often female, and clonal diversity was possibly underestimated. Increased Spike-specific TCR breadth and depth were observed after two AZD1222 doses. The span of vaccine-associated CD4 TCRs extended across spike, with dominance at 160-218 and 743-854.

Produced via immunoSEQ multiplex PCR; TCRdb's table is partial and in-frame only. The sample contains some 150,000 clones, just over 85% of which appear only once. About this clone itself: The antigen remains unidentified.

Trimming took off 5 bases at V and 11 bases at J, with 21 bases between the two ends. The germline CDR1 and CDR2 sequences are MNHEY and SVGEGT. CDR3 size: 14 residues. The input for sequencing was peripheral blood, taken 28 days after the second AZD1222 dose. This TCR derives from an adult who received the AZD1222 COVID-19 vaccine. V usage is TRBV6-2 or TRBV6-3 and J usage is TRBJ1-1; D is unresolved. The CDR3 DNA follows: TGTGCCAGCAGTACCGGGAGCCCGGTAGTGAAGGCTTTCTTT. This encodes CASSTGSPVVKAFF.